One T cell receptor (beta chain) is described in this entry. The data originate from a study of CD8 T cells in Susac syndrome. Random hexamers were used to reverse transcribe the RNA input (roughly 0.5 to 1 ug). A single record per CDR3 protein comes from TCRdb applying MiXCR to the immunoSEQ multiplex PCR reads. This sample has 100,000 to 150,000 distinct CDR3 sequences, with around 75% found just once. The origin of this receptor is a human donor with multiple sclerosis. Sequencing was performed on CD8+ T cells from PBMCs.

The DNA for the CDR3 is TGTGCCAGTAGTGCACAGGGTTTCTATGGCTACACCTTC. Its translation: CASSAQGFYGYTF. This chain uses TRBV19 with TRBJ1-2; TRBD1 is a possible D gene (6 bases). CDR1 and CDR2 (germline): LNHDA, SQIVND (reference sequence). V was shortened by 5 bases and J by 4 bases, with 11 bases between the two germline ends. The CDR3 spans 13 residues.